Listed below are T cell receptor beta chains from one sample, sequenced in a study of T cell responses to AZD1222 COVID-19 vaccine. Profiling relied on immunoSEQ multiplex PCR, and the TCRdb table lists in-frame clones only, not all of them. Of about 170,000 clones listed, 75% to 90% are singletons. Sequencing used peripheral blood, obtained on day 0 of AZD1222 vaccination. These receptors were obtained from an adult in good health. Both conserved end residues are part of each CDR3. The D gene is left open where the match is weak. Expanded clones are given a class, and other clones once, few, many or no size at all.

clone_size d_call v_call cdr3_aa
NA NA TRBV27 CASSLSPLGGNQETQYF
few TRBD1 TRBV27 CASSLGDRGFHEQYF
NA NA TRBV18 CASSRRPTGTEAFF
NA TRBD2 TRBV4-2 CASSQGLAGEETQYF
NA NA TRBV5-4 CATEPRGAGTDTQYF
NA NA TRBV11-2 CASSPRTDFNYGYTF
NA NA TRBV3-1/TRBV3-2 CASSDQGYNSPLHF
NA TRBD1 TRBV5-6 CASSLGQGPNSPLHF
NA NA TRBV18 CASSQDRTGGYTF
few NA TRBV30 CAWSGMGLGNQPQHF
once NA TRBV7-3 CASSTSSGANVLTF
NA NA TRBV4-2 CASSQDPGGGSGNTIYF
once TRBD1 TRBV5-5 CASSRPDRGETQYF
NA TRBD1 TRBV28 CASSSGQGAVETQYF
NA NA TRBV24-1 CATSDLAGPYNEQFF
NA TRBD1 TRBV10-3 CASHRDREGDTQYF
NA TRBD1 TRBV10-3 CAISEGGQATYEQYF
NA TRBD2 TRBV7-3 CASSLKDGGGNTGELFF
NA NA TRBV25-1 CASSETGLTSYNEQFF
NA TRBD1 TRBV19 CASSITGGDEQFF
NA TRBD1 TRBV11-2 CASSLFGQGGETQYF
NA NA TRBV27 CASSLLSGNQPQHF
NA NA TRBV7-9 CASSLASETQYF
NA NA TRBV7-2 CASSFGGELFF
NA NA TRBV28 CASSDGVLSYEQYF
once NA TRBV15 CATPREGAYGYTF
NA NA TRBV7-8 CASSLGSEAFF
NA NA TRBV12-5 CASGPGQNYGYTF
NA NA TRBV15 CATSPGPTNYGYTF
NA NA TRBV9 CASSVVTGVGTDTQYF
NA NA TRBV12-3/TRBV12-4 CASSLSAPQPQHF